The following is a T cell receptor (beta chain) sequence with its context. Its target is unknown. The record originates from a study of cytomegalovirus exposure and HLA in healthy donors. Germline CDR1 is SGHDT and CDR2 is YYEEEE. This CDR3 is 17 amino acids long. The ends lost 0 bases at V and 2 bases at J; junction bases unmatched: 8. Study findings and constraints: In a later analysis, CMV-associated beta chains were mostly HLA-associated, it appeared.

Donors likely had unrecorded immune exposures despite being nominally healthy when sampled. A multiplex PCR was run with 60 Vbeta primers and 13 Jbeta primers. Original methodology: A later analysis counted some 87 million unique TCR beta chains, 10 million to 12 million shared. The repertoire was sequenced with immunoSEQ multiplex PCR; TCRdb's copy has only in-frame clones and lacks some. V and J calls and clone size are those listed in that table; D and trimming were worked out from the DNA. The table includes roughly 120,000 clones, 70% to 85% detected once. The genes are TRBV5-6 and TRBJ2-7; 10 nucleotides align to TRBD1. The TCR sequence derives from a woman aged 45-59 years in good health and CMV-seropositive. Sequencing input: PBMCs. CDR3 residues: CASSLVGTGAAPYEQYF. The CDR3 coding sequence is TGTGCCAGCAGCTTGGTAGGGACAGGGGCGGCTCCCTACGAGCAGTACTTC.